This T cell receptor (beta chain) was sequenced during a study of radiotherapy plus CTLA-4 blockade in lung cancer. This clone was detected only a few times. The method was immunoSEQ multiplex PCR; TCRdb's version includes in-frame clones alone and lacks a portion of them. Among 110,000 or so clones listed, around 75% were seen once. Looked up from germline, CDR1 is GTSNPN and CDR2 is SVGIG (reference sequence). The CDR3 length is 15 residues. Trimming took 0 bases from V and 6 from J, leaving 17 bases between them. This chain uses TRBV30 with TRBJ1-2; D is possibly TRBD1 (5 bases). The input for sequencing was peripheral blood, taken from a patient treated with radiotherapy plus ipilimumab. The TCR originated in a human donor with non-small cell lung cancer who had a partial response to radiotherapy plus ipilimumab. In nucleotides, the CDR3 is TGTGCCTGGAGTGTATTAGGAATGGGGGGGAATGGCTACACCTTC. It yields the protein CAWSVLGMGGNGYTF. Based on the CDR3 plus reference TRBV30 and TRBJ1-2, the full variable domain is SQTIHQWPATLVQPVGSPLSLECTVEGTSNPNLYWYRQAAGRGLQLLFYSVGIGQISSEVPQNLSASRPQDRQFILSSKKLLLSDSGFYLCAWSVLGMGGNGYTFGSGTRLTVV.